These T cell receptor beta chains were read from a single sample in a study of CD8 T cells in ankylosing spondylitis. TCRdb re-derived calls from the 5' RACE reads in MiXCR, one entry per CDR3 protein. Altogether about 130,000 distinct CDR3 sequences are present, 6.5% to 9% being singletons, with the ten largest covering about 12%. Sequenced material: blood, either unsorted or a sorted T cell fraction (not recorded which). These receptors all stem from a male donor with ankylosing spondylitis or in good health (not recorded which). Both conserved end residues are part of each CDR3. D genes are given only for firm matches. Some rows have no size entry. The others give once, few or many, or a class for an expanded clone.

abundance	d_gene	j_gene	len	v_gene	CDR3nt	CDR3aa
many	-	TRBJ2-2	13	TRBV20-1	TGCAGTGCTAGAGCGCCGAACACCGGGGAGCTGTTTTTT	CSARAPNTGELFF
many	-	TRBJ2-3	12	TRBV7-2	TGTGCCAGCAGCCTTAGCACAGATACGCAGTATTTT	CASSLSTDTQYF
many	-	TRBJ1-2	15	TRBV5-1	TGCGCCAGCAGCATAAGCACAGGGCCTAGCTATGGCTACACCTTC	CASSISTGPSYGYTF
many	-	TRBJ2-1	12	TRBV18	TGTGCCAGCTCACCACTTGGGACTGAGCAGTTCTTC	CASSPLGTEQFF
-	-	TRBJ2-7	13	TRBV5-6	TGTGCCAGCAGCTTCCCGGGACCATACGAGCAGTACTTC	CASSFPGPYEQYF
-	-	TRBJ1-4	13	TRBV7-9	TGTGCCAGCAACCCCGCGGGCGGTGAAAAACTGTTTTTT	CASNPAGGEKLFF
many	-	TRBJ2-7	14	TRBV20-1	TGCAGTGCTAGAGATAGGGACCGCGAATACGAGCAGTACTTC	CSARDRDREYEQYF
many	TRBD1	TRBJ2-5	15	TRBV20-1	TGCAGTGTCGGATCAATACGGGGACAGCAAGAGACCCAGTACTTC	CSVGSIRGQQETQYF
few	-	TRBJ1-5	12	TRBV12-3/TRBV12-4	TGTGCCAGCAGTTCCACTAATGGTCCCCAGCATTTT	CASSSTNGPQHF
many	-	TRBJ1-2	21	TRBV11-1	TGTGCCAGCAGCGGGATCGACCGTACAATCAGTACCCCTCAATTCAACTATGGCTACACCTTC	CASSGIDRTISTPQFNYGYTF
many	TRBD1	TRBJ1-1	13	TRBV7-3	TGTGCCAGCAGCCCAGGACAGGGTACTGAAGCTTTCTTT	CASSPGQGTEAFF
few	TRBD2	TRBJ2-7	17	TRBV4-1	TGCGCCAGCAGCCAATATCTGGGGCGGGAGGTTCGCTACGAGCAGTACTTC	CASSQYLGREVRYEQYF
many	-	TRBJ1-1	14	TRBV20-1	TGCAGTGCTAGATCCCACCGCGGCGAGACTGAAGCTTTCTTT	CSARSHRGETEAFF
many	-	TRBJ2-1	14	TRBV20-1	TGCAGTGCTCACGATGAGAGGGTGTACAATGAGCAGTTCTTC	CSAHDERVYNEQFF
many	TRBD1	TRBJ1-2	14	TRBV20-1	TGCAGTGCTATGGTGAGGGGGCGTATCTATGGCTACACCTTC	CSAMVRGRIYGYTF
many	-	TRBJ2-3	18	TRBV11-2	TGTGCCAGCAGCTTAGCTCCTAAGAGCGGATTCGGCACAGATACGCAGTATTTT	CASSLAPKSGFGTDTQYF
few	TRBD1	TRBJ2-7	14	TRBV28	TGTGCCAGCAGTTCTGGACAGGGTAAGATCGAGCAGTACTTC	CASSSGQGKIEQYF
many	-	TRBJ1-2	14	TRBV5-1	TGCGCCAGCAGCTTGGCCCCGGGCTACTATGGCTACACCTTC	CASSLAPGYYGYTF
many	-	TRBJ2-5	15	TRBV12-3/TRBV12-4	TGTGCCAGCAGCCCTGGCCTTGGGAGCCAAGAGACCCAGTACTTC	CASSPGLGSQETQYF
many	-	TRBJ2-3	13	TRBV6-6	TGTGCCAGTTTAGCCCATAGCACAGATACGCAGTATTTT	CASLAHSTDTQYF
many	TRBD1	TRBJ1-1	15	TRBV27	TGTGCCAGCAGTTCCCCCGACAGGGGGCAAACTGAAGCTTTCTTT	CASSSPDRGQTEAFF
many	-	TRBJ2-1	15	TRBV7-2	TGTGCCAGCAGCTTAGGTAGAAACCCCTACAATGAGCAGTTCTTC	CASSLGRNPYNEQFF